What follows is one T cell receptor (beta chain) and its context. This clonotype appeared many times. Which antigen it targets is not known. The record has no base qualities; no much larger clone is one base away. Library generation was performed with PCR. Sequencing relied on an Illumina HiSeq 4000. Bulk TCR libraries were generated as previously described, with the TCR primers listed in Table S5 used. The Qiagen AllPrep DNA/RNA kit was used to purify total RNA. Before any analysis, reads coming from multiple sequencing runs of the same library were combined into one pool. The authors processed their data as follows. Only reads with exact TCR constant sequence were kept, trimmed to 150 nt, and grouped by their 12-nt molecular barcodes. Within each barcode group, reads were sub-clustered at a 15% Levenshtein threshold, and quality-weighted consensus sequences were built per RNA molecule. Non-functional sequences were removed, as were lower-count sequences one edit away from another. Based on a fit of two negative binomial distributions, barcode sub-clusters having less than 20% of the maximum read count were discarded. The public reads were reprocessed in TCRdb via fastp at Q25 and MiXCR, keeping in-frame beta chains. CDR3 protein sequences are deduplicated, and each keeps its most common genes and DNA. For this entry, the V and J calls and clone size follow TCRdb and not the study's own pipeline. This sample is represented by over 600,000 distinct CDR3 sequences; nearly 20% of them were singletons. Jointly, the top ten make up around 0.86% of the sample.

Libraries of naive CD8 T cells were generated from roughly 21,000 to 960,000 sorted cells, with 10%, 30% or 50% of the purified RNA used. Naive CD8 T cells, defined as CD8+CD4-CCR7+CD45RA+, were FACS-sorted into RLT Plus buffer on a BD FACSAria II. Around 10 TCR copies' worth of Jurkat RNA were spiked into roughly 17,000-1,100,000 naive CD8 T cell samples to test detection sensitivity. CD8 T cells were enriched with RosetteSep CD8+ T Cell Enrichment Cocktail and Ficoll-Paque, followed by ACK red cell lysis. This entry is derived from a study of molecular identifiers for immune sequencing clone quantification (dated by TCRdb to the late 2010s). For context, the study as a whole: For a replicate experiment, the RNA from either about 20,000 or 100,000 naive CD8 T cells was divided into five aliquots, and four of those aliquots went on to sequencing. The study was a methods study using CD8 T cells to benchmark molecular-identifier clustering-based TCR repertoire sequencing (MIDCIRS) and TCR RNA copy counting. The study at large found these results: Identical TCR molecules sharing a barcode could cause highly expanded clone sizes to be underestimated. Spiked-in Jurkat TCR RNA (roughly 10 copies' worth), which is not part of the donor repertoire, was contained in the naive libraries. When barcode sub-clustering was left out, chimeric consensus sequences inflated TCR diversity, with chimeras reaching as high as 47%. In CMV-specific effector cells, clones with more than 20 RNA copies contained over 98% of molecules, whereas in naive cells such clones contained under 1% of molecules. Spiked-in Jurkat TCR RNA equivalent to a single cell was reported to be detectable even among 980,000 or so naive CD8 T cells. Modeling gave 3 to 3.5 recovered TCR RNA copies per cell versus 8 to 10 by digital PCR, implying 25% to 30% capture efficiency.

According to the germline V gene (reference sequence), CDR1 reads MNHEY and CDR2 reads SMNVEV. V has 6 bases trimmed and J has 4 bases trimmed; junction bases matching no gene number 10. The CDR3 goes from the cysteine to the phenylalanine over 16 residues. Only CDR3 DNA remains: 48 bases, in frame from the first base. Sequenced: naive CD8+ T cells from blood, with Jurkat cell RNA spiked in. The cell subset or site label, as the study defines it: FACS-sorted CD8+CD4-CCR7+CD45RA+ naive T cells. In this chain, TRBV27 is recombined with TRBJ2-5; TRBD2 matches 11 bases in the middle. The clonotype comes from a human donor in good health. Some libraries in this study had Jurkat cell RNA spiked in. CDR3 region: CASRDTSGSSSETQYF. The nucleotides are TGTGCCAGCAGAGACACTAGCGGGAGTTCTTCAGAGACCCAGTACTTC.